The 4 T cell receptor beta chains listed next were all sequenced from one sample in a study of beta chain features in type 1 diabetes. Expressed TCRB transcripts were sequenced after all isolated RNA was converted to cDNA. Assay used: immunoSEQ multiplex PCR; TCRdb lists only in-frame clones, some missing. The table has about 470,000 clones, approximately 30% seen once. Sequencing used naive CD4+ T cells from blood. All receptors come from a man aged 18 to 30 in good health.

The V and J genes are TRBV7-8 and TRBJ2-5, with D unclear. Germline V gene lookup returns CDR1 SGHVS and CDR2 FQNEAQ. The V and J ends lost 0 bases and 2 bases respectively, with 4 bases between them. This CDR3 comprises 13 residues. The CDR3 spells CASSLALQETQYF. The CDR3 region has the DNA TGTGCCAGCAGCTTAGCCTTACAAGAGACCCAGTACTTC.

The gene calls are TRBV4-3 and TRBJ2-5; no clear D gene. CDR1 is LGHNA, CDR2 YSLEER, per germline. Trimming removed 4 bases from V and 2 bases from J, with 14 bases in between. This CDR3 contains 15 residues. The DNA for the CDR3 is TGCGCCAGCAGCCGTGGGGTTAGCACTCAAGAGACCCAGTACTTC. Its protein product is CASSRGVSTQETQYF.

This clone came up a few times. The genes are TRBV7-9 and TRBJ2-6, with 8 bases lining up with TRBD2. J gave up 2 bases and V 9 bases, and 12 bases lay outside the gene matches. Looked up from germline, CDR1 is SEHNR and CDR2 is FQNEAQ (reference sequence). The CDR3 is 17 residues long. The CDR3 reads CASDYSGSFPGANVLTF. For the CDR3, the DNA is TGTGCCAGTGATTACAGCGGGAGTTTCCCTGGGGCCAACGTCCTGACTTTC. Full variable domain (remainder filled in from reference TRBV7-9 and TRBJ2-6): DTGVSQNPRHKITKRGQNVTFRCDPISEHNRLYWYRQTLGQGPEFLTYFQNEAQLEKSRLLSDRFSAERPKGSFSTLEIQRTEQGDSAMYLCASDYSGSFPGANVLTFGAGSRLTVL.

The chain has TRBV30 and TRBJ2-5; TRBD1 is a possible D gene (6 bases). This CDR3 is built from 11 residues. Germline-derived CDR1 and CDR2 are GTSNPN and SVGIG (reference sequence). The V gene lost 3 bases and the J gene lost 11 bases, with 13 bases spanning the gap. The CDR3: CAWSYRVGQYF. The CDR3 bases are TGTGCCTGGAGCTACAGGGTGGGTCAGTACTTC.